One T cell receptor beta chain is described in this entry. This sample was included in a study of T cell changes during pregnancy in multiple sclerosis. This CDR3 region has 13 residues. Germline V gene lookup returns CDR1 LGHNA and CDR2 YSLEER. The ends were cut back, 0 bases at V and 11 bases at J, with 12 bases in the middle. The table came from immunoSEQ multiplex PCR; TCRdb's copy has only in-frame clones and leaves some out. The sample has 25,000 to 30,000 clones, more than 90% seen once. This chain uses TRBV4-3 with TRBJ2-3, with D tentatively TRBD2 (5 bases). Material: CD8+ T cells from peripheral blood mononuclear cells, obtained before pregnancy. The receptor's source is a female donor with multiple sclerosis, enrolled in a pregnancy study. CDR3 residues: CASSQDPQRRQYF. The CDR3, as DNA: TGCGCCAGCAGCCAAGATCCCCAGCGGCGGCAGTATTTT.